These 12 T cell receptor beta chains were sequenced from one sample in a study of T cells in Graves' hyperthyroidism and ophthalmopathy. Amplified regions were TCR beta CDR3 sequences from RNA transcripts. When the TCR CDR3 underwent first-round RT-PCR, the HTBI primer set was used. TCRdb ran MiXCR on the multiplex PCR reads and lists one entry per CDR3 protein. Among fewer than 110,000 distinct CDR3 sequences, approximately 50% were seen once, and the ten largest hold about 28%. The sequencing input was blood. The receptors come from a man aged 35 to 55 with Graves' hyperthyroidism.

For this clonotype: A much bigger clone sits one base away, suggesting this may be a read error. The gene calls are TRBV10-3 and TRBJ2-2; D remains ambiguous. Germline CDR1 ENHRY, CDR2 SYGVKD. V shed 5 bases and J shed 6 bases, with 7 bases lying between them. This CDR3 region has 12 residues. The CDR3 coding sequence is TGTGCCATCAGTCCTGCATCCGGGGAGCTGTTTTTT. Amino acid sequence: CAISPASGELFF.

This clonotype was seen many times. The V call is TRBV6-5, the J call TRBJ1-2, with D possibly being TRBD1 (5 bases). Germline V gene lookup returns CDR1 MNHEY and CDR2 SVGAGI. V shed 7 bases and J shed 7 bases, with 19 bases lying between them. The CDR3 sequence is 14 residues long. The DNA of the CDR3 is TGTGCCAGCACCAACCTGGGTAGGGGTGGTGGCTACACCTTC. As protein: CASTNLGRGGGYTF.

Concerning this clonotype: One junction end does not reproduce the germline sequence, and a read error may be involved. The chain joins TRBV2 to TRBJ1-2; D may be TRBD1 (5 bases). This CDR3 region has 14 residues. Germline-derived CDR1 and CDR2 are SNHLY and FYNNEI. CDR3 protein: CASRSPRGDYGYAF. The CDR3 DNA sequence: TGTGCCAGCAGATCCCCTAGGGGAGACTATGGCTACGCCTTC. Full variable domain (rest looked up from reference TRBV2 and TRBJ1-2): EPEVTQTPSHQVTQMGQEVILRCVPISNHLYFYWYRQILGQKVEFLVSFYNNEISEKSEIFDDQFSVERPDGSNFTLKIRSTKLEDSAMYFCASRSPRGDYGYAFGSGTRLTVV.

In its sample, this clonotype was seen many times. The V gene is TRBV5-1, the J gene TRBJ2-3; D gene ambiguous. The CDR3 spans 13 residues. In germline, CDR1 is SGHRS, CDR2 YFSETQ. Deletions cut 4 bases from V and 2 bases from J, with 8 bases between. The CDR3 spells CASSSLPTDTQYF. The DNA of the CDR3 is TGCGCCAGCAGCAGCCTACCCACAGATACGCAGTATTTT.

This clonotype occurred many times. V gene TRBV5-1 combines with J gene TRBJ2-7, with D possibly matching TRBD2 (6 bases). V was clipped by 0 bases and J by 0 bases, with 7 bases between them. Per the germline V gene, CDR1 is SGHRS and CDR2 is YFSETQ. The CDR3 is 14 residues long. The CDR3 region has the DNA TGCGCCAGCAGCTTGGCGGGGGACTCCTACGAGCAGTACTTC. As protein: CASSLAGDSYEQYF.

This clonotype was seen many times. The V and J genes are TRBV7-8 and TRBJ2-3; TRBD2 aligns across 7 bases. The CDR3 is made up of 16 amino acids. V shed 1 base and J 3 bases; nucleotides not matched to a gene: 7. CDR1 and CDR2 (germline): SGHVS, FQNEAQ. In DNA form, the CDR3 reads TGTGCCAGCAGCTTAGAGCCTGGACTAGTGACAGATACGCAGTATTTT. Translating it yields CASSLEPGLVTDTQYF.

This clonotype is a singleton in its sample. The CDR3 spells CSGGGTGLGTEAFF. The CDR3 bases are TGCAGTGGGGGGGGGACAGGGTTGGGGACTGAAGCTTTCTTT. The J gene is TRBJ1-1, the V gene TRBV20-1; 9 bases align to TRBD1. The CDR3 length is 14 residues. V dropped 7 bases and J dropped 5; count of bases not matched to a gene: 11. Per germline, CDR1 DFQATT and CDR2 SNEGSKA (reference sequence).

This chain joins TRBV7-2 and TRBJ1-6, with a tentative D call TRBD1 (5 bases). With 4 bases removed from V and 10 bases from J, the gap between germline ends came to 17 bases. The CDR3 extends over 15 amino acids. CDR1 is SGHTA and CDR2 is FQGNSA in the germline V gene. The DNA of the CDR3 is TGTGCCAGCAGCTCCGCGGACAAGGGGACCTCACCCCTCCACTTT. Amino acid sequence: CASSSADKGTSPLHF. The whole variable domain, filled in from reference TRBV7-2 and TRBJ1-6, reads GAGVSQSPSNKVTEKGKDVELRCDPISGHTALYWYRQSLGQGLEFLIYFQGNSAPDKSGLPSDRFSAERTGGSVSTLTIQRTQQEDSAVYLCASSSADKGTSPLHFGNGTRLTVT.

The J gene is TRBJ1-2, the V gene TRBV6-5; D remains unclear. This CDR3 is 17 amino acids long. CDR1 and CDR2 (germline): MNHEY, SVGAGI. Trimming removed 4 bases at V and 2 bases at J, with 20 bases between. The DNA of the CDR3 is TGTGCCAGCAGTTGGGGTCCTCAGACCGACTTCAACTATGGCTACACCTTC. As protein: CASSWGPQTDFNYGYTF.

The sample holds many counts of this clonotype. The rearrangement joins TRBV19 to TRBJ2-7; 8 positions match TRBD1. The CDR3 consists of 13 residues. The germline CDR1 and CDR2 sequences are LNHDA and SQIVND (reference sequence). Unmatched junction bases numbered 1, after V lost 3 bases and J lost 3 bases. The CDR3 sequence is CASSIGTGYEQYF. For the CDR3, the DNA is TGTGCCAGTAGTATCGGGACAGGCTACGAGCAGTACTTC.

Note on this clonotype: A much bigger clone sits one base away, suggesting this may be a read error. This chain joins TRBV5-6 and TRBJ2-7; 7 positions agree with TRBD1. This CDR3 is built from 13 residues. Germline CDR1 reads SGHDT; CDR2 reads YYEEEE. After removal of 4 bases from V and 4 bases from J, the junction contained 5 bases not matched to a gene. The CDR3 region has the DNA TGTGCCAGCAGCCGGAACAGGGGATACGAGCAGTACTTC. It translates to CASSRNRGYEQYF.

Comment on this clonotype: The junction and the germline gene differ at one end; a read error may be behind it. V gene TRBV9 combines with J gene TRBJ1-5; 8 nucleotides align to TRBD1. The CDR3 is 15 residues long. Germline values: CDR1 SGDLS, CDR2 YYNGEE. The CDR3 reads CASSLVDRANQPQHF. In nucleotides, the CDR3 is TGCGCCAGCAGCTTGGTGGACAGGGCAAATCAGCCCCAGCATTTT.